One and the same sample provided the 5 T cell receptor beta chains below, sequenced in a study of blood T cells in healthy people across ages. A sample-barcoded 5' primer and a J-beta primer mix were used in a second PCR of roughly 7 to 12 cycles. Using its own MiXCR run on the 5' RACE reads, TCRdb lists one record per CDR3 protein. The sample gives more than 1.4 million distinct CDR3 sequences, 35% to 45% of which show up once; less than 8% is in the top ten. The source material was blood. The receptors here all came from a woman under 30 in good health.

This chain connects TRBV2 to TRBJ2-4; the match to TRBD2 covers 13 bases. The germline CDR1 and CDR2 sequences are SNHLY and FYNNEI. V trimming: 6 bases; J trimming: 8 bases; junction bases outside the gene matches: 4. This CDR3 contains 14 residues. The CDR3 is CASSGTSGVDIQYF. In DNA form, the CDR3 reads TGTGCCAGCAGCGGGACTAGCGGGGTGGACATTCAGTACTTC.

The chain combines TRBV16 with TRBJ2-1; 13 nucleotides match TRBD2. This CDR3 is built from 14 residues. The trim removed 7 bases at V and 8 bases at J, leaving 5 bases unmatched. The V gene's germline CDR1 is KGHSY and CDR2 FQNENV. CDR3 nucleotides: TGTGCCAGCACCCGGACTAGCGGGAGAGATGAGCAGTTCTTC. As protein: CASTRTSGRDEQFF.

This sequence joins TRBV4-2 and TRBJ1-2; D is uncertain. The CDR3 has 15 amino acids. CDR1 LGHNA and CDR2 YNFKEQ come from the germline V gene. V dropped 0 bases and J dropped 5 bases, with 13 bases sitting between them. DNA of the CDR3: TGTGCCAGCAGCCAAGACCCCAACACCCTGTATGGCTACACCTTC. Its protein product is CASSQDPNTLYGYTF.

This chain links TRBV6-2 or TRBV6-3 with TRBJ2-3, with TRBD2 matching 11 bases. Trimming removed 2 bases from V and 2 bases from J; junction bases left unmatched: 3. The CDR3 has 16 residues. CDR1 and CDR2 (germline): MNHEY, SVGEGT. As DNA, the CDR3 is TGTGCCAGCAGTTACGGGACTAGCGGTATCACAGATACGCAGTATTTT. It is translated as CASSYGTSGITDTQYF.

This chain uses TRBV5-1 with TRBJ2-2; 7 bases line up with TRBD2. From germline, CDR1 is SGHRS and CDR2 YFSETQ. This CDR3 is built from 13 residues. V shed 1 base and J 10 bases; nucleotides not matched to a gene: 4. CDR3 nucleotide sequence: TGCGCCAGCAGCTTGAACGGGAGGTTGGAGCTGTTTTTT. This translates into CASSLNGRLELFF.